This T cell receptor beta chain was profiled in a study of T cells in Graves' hyperthyroidism and ophthalmopathy. Points from the study as a whole: Appearing also in blood were most of the thyroid clonotypes expanded above 0.001.

The investigators amplified TCR beta CDR3 regions from RNA transcripts. The HTBI primer set was used in a first-round RT-PCR of the TCR CDR3. TCRdb fed the multiplex PCR reads into MiXCR, producing one record per CDR3 protein. The sample includes more than 350,000 distinct CDR3 sequences, about 14% of them seen just once. This clonotype was found many times. Its antigen is currently unknown. Sequencing was done on a sample of blood. The clonotype comes from a woman in her twenties or thirties with Graves' ophthalmopathy.

In DNA, the CDR3 is TGTGCCAGCAGTCCCCCGCCCCGAAGGGAGACCCAGTACTTC. Translating gives CASSPPPRRETQYF. The chain couples TRBV28 to TRBJ2-5; D gene unclear. Trimming shortened V by 5 bases and J by 5 bases, and 15 bases separated the two germline ends. This CDR3 is 14 amino acids long. Per germline, CDR1 MDHEN and CDR2 SYDVKM.